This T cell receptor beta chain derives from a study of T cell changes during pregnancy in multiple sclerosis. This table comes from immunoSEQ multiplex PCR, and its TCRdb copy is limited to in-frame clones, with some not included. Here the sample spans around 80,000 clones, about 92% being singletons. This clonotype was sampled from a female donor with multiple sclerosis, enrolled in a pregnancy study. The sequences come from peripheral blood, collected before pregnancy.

The CDR3 nucleotides are TGCGCCAGCAGCCCCGGGACAGGGTTAGTGGAGACCCAGTACTTC. This gives the protein CASSPGTGLVETQYF. V usage is TRBV5-1 and J usage is TRBJ2-5; 9 bases align to TRBD1. Trimming at V came to 4 bases and at J to 5 bases, leaving 9 bases not matched to a gene. This CDR3 comprises 15 residues. CDR1 is SGHRS, CDR2 YFSETQ, per germline. Combining the CDR3 with reference TRBV5-1 and TRBJ2-5 gives the whole variable domain KAGVTQTPRYLIKTRGQQVTLSCSPISGHRSVSWYQQTPGQGLQFLFEYFSETQRNKGNFPGRFSGRQFSNSRSEMNVSTLELGDSALYLCASSPGTGLVETQYFGPGTRLLVL.